The clone carrying this T cell receptor (beta chain) occurred a few times. Its antigen remains unknown. From germline, CDR1 is DFQATT and CDR2 SNEGSKA (reference sequence). This CDR3 region has 15 residues. The source of the sample is a study of identical twins. General observations from the study: Reduced insertions were recorded for abundant cord blood beta clonotypes, with no such pattern in memory repertoires.

Via MiXCR, TCRdb re-called the 5' RACE reads, giving one row per CDR3 protein. The sample holds around 490,000 distinct CDR3 sequences, 20% to 25% seen once. This sample was shared with a second study, whose subject was yellow fever vaccine responses in identical twins.

The receptor was isolated from a woman between 18 and 29 years old in good health. The specimen sequenced was CD4+ T cells sorted from blood. The gene calls are TRBV20-1 and TRBJ2-3; the match to TRBD2 covers 14 bases. Here the CDR3 reads CRGTSGGASTDTQYF. CDR3 DNA sequence: TGCAGAGGGACTAGCGGGGGAGCTAGCACAGATACGCAGTATTTT.